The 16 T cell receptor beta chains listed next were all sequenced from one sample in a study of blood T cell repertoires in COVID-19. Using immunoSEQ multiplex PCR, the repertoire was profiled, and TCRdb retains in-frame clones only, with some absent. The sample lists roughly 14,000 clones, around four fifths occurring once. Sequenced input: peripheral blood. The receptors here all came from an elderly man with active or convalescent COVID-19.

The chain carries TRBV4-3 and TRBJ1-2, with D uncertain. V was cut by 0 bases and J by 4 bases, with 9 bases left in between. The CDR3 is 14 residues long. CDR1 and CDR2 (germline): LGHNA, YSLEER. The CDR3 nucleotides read TGCGCCAGCAGCCAAGATTCATTCATCTATGGCTACACCTTC. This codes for CASSQDSFIYGYTF.

CDR3 sequence: CASSPIRSAAPSYNEQFF. The CDR3 DNA reads TGTGCCAGCAGCCCAATCAGGTCAGCGGCCCCCTCCTACAATGAGCAGTTCTTC. The chain is built from TRBV7-9 and TRBJ2-1, with D perhaps matching TRBD2 (5 bases). V was trimmed by 5 bases and J by 0 bases, leaving 20 bases between them. This CDR3 is 18 amino acids long. Germline V gives CDR1 SEHNR, CDR2 FQNEAQ (reference sequence).

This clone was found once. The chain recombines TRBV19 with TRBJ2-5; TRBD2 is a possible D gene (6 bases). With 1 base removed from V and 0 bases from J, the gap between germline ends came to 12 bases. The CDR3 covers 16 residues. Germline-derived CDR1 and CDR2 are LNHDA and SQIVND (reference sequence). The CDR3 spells CASSIGGREYQETQYF. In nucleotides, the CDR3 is TGTGCCAGTAGTATAGGTGGACGGGAGTACCAAGAGACCCAGTACTTC.

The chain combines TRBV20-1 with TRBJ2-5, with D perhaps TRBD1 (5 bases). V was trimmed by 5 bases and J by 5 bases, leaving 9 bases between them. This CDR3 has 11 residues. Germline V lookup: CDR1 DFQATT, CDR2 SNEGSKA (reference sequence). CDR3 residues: CSAPRGETQYF. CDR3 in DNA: TGCAGTGCTCCTAGGGGTGAGACCCAGTACTTC.

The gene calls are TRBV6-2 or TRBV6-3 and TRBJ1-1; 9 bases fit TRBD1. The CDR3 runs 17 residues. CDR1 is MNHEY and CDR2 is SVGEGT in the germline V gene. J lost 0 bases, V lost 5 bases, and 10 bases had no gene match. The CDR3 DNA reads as TGTGCCAGCAGTCCCCCTGGACAGGGGAGGGTGAACACTGAAGCTTTCTTT. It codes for CASSPPGQGRVNTEAFF.

This chain's CDR3 is CASRGDRGGTEAFF. CDR3 nucleotide sequence: TGTGCCAGCAGGGGGGACAGGGGAGGTACTGAAGCTTTCTTT. The chain recombines TRBV2 with TRBJ1-1; 10 nucleotides line up with TRBD1. The J segment lost 5 bases and the V segment lost 6 bases, leaving 6 bases of the junction unmatched. Germline loops: CDR1 SNHLY, CDR2 FYNNEI. CDR3 length: 14 amino acids.

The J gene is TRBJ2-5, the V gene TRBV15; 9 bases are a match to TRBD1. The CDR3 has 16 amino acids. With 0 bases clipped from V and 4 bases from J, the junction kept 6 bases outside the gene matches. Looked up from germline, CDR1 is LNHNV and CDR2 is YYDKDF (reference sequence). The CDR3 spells CATSRDRGQGRETQYF. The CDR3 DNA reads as TGTGCCACCAGCAGAGATCGGGGACAGGGACGAGAGACCCAGTACTTC.

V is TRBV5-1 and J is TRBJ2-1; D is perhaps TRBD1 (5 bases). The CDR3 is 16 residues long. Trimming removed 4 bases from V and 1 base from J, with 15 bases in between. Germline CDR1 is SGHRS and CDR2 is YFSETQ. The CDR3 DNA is TGCGCCAGCAGCCGAACGACAGTACCGTCCTACAATGAGCAGTTCTTC. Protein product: CASSRTTVPSYNEQFF.

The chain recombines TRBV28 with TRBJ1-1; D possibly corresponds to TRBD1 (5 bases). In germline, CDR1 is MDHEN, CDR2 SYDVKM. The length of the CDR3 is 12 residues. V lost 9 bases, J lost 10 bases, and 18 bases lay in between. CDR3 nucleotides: TGTGCCAGTTCGTGGGAGGGGCCAGGAGCTTTCTTT. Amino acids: CASSWEGPGAFF. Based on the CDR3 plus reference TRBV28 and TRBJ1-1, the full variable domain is DVKVTQSSRYLVKRTGEKVFLECVQDMDHENMFWYRQDPGLGLRLIYFSYDVKMKEKGDIPEGYSVSREKKERFSLILESASTNQTSMYLCASSWEGPGAFFGQGTRLTVV.

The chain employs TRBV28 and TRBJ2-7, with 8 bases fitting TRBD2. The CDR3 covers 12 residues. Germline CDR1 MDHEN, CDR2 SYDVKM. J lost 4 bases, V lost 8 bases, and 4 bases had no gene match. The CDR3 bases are TGTGCCAGCCGGGGGGGCGTTTACGAGCAGTACTTC. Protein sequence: CASRGGVYEQYF.

Here the CDR3 DNA reads TGTGCCAGCAGCTTAGCGGGTCGGGAGAGCTCCTATAATTCACCCCTCCACTTT. It codes for CASSLAGRESSYNSPLHF. The V and J genes are TRBV11-3 and TRBJ1-6; the D is unclear. The germline V gene encodes CDR1 SGHNT and CDR2 YENEEA. The CDR3 totals 18 residues. V was trimmed by 1 base and J by 0 bases, leaving 13 bases between them.

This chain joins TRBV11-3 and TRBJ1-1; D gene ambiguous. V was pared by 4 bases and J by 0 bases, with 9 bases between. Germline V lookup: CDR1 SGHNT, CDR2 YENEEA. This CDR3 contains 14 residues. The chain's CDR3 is CASSYYHLNTEAFF. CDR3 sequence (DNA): TGTGCCAGCAGCTACTACCACCTGAACACTGAAGCTTTCTTT. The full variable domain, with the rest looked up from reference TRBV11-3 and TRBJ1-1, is EAGVVQSPRYKIIEKKQPVAFWCNPISGHNTLYWYLQNLGQGPELLIRYENEEAVDDSQLPKDRFSAERLKGVDSTLKIQPAELGDSAVYLCASSYYHLNTEAFFGQGTRLTVV.

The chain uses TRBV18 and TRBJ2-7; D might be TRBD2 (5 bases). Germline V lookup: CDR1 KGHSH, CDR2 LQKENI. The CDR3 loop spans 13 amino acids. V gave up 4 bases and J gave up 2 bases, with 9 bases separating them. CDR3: CASSRGSTYEQYF. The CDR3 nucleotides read TGTGCCAGCTCACGAGGGTCTACCTACGAGCAGTACTTC.

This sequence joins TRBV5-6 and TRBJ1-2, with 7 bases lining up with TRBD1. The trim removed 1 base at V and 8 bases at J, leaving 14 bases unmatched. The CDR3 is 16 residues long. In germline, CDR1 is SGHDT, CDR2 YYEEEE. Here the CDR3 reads CASSLYSGTEVSGYTF. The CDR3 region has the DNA TGTGCCAGCAGCTTGTACTCCGGGACAGAGGTTTCCGGCTACACCTTC. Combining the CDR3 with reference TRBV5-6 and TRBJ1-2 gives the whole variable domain DAGVTQSPTHLIKTRGQQVTLRCSPKSGHDTVSWYQQALGQGPQFIFQYYEEEERQRGNFPDRFSGHQFPNYSSELNVNALLLGDSALYLCASSLYSGTEVSGYTFGSGTRLTVV.

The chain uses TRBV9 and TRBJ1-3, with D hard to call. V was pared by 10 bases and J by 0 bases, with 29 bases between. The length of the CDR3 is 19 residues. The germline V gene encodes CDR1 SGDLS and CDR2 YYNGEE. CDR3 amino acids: CADNLLNRGPHLSGNTIYF. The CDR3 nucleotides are TGTGCCGACAACCTCTTAAATCGGGGTCCCCACCTCTCTGGAAACACCATATATTTT.

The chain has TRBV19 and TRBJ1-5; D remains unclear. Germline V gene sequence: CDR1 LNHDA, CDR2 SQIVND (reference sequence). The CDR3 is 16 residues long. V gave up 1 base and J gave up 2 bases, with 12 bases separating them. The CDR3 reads CASSIVWGDGNQPQHF. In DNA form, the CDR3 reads TGTGCCAGTAGTATAGTATGGGGAGATGGCAATCAGCCCCAGCATTTT.